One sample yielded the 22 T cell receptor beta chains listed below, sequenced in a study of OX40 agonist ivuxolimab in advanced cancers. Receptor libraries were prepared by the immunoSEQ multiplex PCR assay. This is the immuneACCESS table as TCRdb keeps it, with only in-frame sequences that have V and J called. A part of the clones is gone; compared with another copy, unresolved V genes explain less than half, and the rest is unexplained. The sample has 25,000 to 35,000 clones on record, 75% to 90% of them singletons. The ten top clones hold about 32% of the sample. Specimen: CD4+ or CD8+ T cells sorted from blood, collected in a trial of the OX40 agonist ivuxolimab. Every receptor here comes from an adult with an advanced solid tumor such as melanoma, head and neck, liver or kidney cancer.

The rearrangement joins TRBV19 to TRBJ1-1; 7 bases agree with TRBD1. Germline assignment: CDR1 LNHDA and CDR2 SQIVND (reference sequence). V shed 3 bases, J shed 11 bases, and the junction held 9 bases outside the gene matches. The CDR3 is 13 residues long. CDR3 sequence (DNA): TGTGCCAGTAGTATCGACAGGGCGTTTGGGGCTTTCTTT. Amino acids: CASSIDRAFGAFF.

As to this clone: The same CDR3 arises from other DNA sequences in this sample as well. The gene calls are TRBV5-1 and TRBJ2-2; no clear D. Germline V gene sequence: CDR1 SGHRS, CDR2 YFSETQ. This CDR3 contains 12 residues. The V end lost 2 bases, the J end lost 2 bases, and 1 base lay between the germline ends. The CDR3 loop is CASSLNTGELFF. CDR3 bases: TGCGCCAGCAGCTTAAACACCGGGGAGCTGTTTTTT.

The CDR3 sequence: CASSLAAWTPPGQYF. CDR3 nucleotides: TGTGCCAGCAGCTTAGCCGCGTGGACTCCCCCAGGGCAGTATTTT. The rearrangement uses TRBV7-2 and TRBJ2-3; possibly TRBD2 for D (5 bases). The CDR3 is 15 amino acids. V was cut by 0 bases and J by 11 bases, with 18 bases left in between. Germline lookup yields CDR1 SGHTA and CDR2 FQGNSA.

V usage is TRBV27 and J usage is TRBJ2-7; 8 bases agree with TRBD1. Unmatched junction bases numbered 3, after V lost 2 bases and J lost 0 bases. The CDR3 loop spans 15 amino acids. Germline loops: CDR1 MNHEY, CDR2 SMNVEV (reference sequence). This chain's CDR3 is CASSLRGTGSYEQYF. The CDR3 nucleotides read TGTGCCAGCAGTTTAAGGGGGACAGGCTCCTACGAGCAGTACTTC.

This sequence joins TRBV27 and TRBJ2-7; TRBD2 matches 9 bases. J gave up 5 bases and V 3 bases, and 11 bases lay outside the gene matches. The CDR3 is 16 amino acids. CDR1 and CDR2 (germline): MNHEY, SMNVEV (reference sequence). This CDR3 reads CASSLIRAGGTDEQYF. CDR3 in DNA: TGTGCCAGCAGTTTGATTAGGGCGGGAGGGACCGACGAGCAGTACTTC.

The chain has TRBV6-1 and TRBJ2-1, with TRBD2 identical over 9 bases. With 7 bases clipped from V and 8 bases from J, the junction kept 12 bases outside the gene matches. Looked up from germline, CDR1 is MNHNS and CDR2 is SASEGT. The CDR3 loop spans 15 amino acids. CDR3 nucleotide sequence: TGTGCCAGCATGCTCCGTAGCGGGAGAGGGGATGAGCAGTTCTTC. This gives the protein CASMLRSGRGDEQFF.

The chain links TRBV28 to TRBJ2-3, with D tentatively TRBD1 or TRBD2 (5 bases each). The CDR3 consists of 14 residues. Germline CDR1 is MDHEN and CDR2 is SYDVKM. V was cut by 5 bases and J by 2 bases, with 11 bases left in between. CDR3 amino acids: CASSRGPLTDTQYF. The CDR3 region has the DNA TGTGCCAGCAGTAGGGGACCCCTCACAGATACGCAGTATTTT. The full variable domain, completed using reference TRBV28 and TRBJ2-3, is DVKVTQSSRYLVKRTGEKVFLECVQDMDHENMFWYRQDPGLGLRLIYFSYDVKMKEKGDIPEGYSVSREKKERFSLILESASTNQTSMYLCASSRGPLTDTQYFGPGTRLTVL.

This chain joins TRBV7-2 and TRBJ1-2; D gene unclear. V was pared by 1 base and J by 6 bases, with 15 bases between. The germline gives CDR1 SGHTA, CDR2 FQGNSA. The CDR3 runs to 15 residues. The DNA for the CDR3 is TGTGCCAGCAGCTTAGTTTGGACGGCCGGGGATGGCTACACCTTC. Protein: CASSLVWTAGDGYTF. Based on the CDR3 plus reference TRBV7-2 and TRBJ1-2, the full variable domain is GAGVSQSPSNKVTEKGKDVELRCDPISGHTALYWYRQSLGQGLEFLIYFQGNSAPDKSGLPSDRFSAERTGGSVSTLTIQRTQQEDSAVYLCASSLVWTAGDGYTFGSGTRLTVV.

CDR3 bases: TGTGCCAGCAGCCCACCCCTCTCTGGGGCCAACGTCCTGACTTTC. Translated, it gives CASSPPLSGANVLTF. This chain connects TRBV9 to TRBJ2-6; the D is unclear. Germline CDR1 SGDLS, CDR2 YYNGEE. V was pared by 4 bases and J by 0 bases, with 8 bases between. CDR3 length: 15 amino acids.

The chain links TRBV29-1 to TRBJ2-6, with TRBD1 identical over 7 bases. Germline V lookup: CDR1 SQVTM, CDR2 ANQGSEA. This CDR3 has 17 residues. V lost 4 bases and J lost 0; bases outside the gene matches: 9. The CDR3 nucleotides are TGCAGCGTTGCCGAAAGGGACAGAAACTCTGGGGCCAACGTCCTGACTTTC. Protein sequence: CSVAERDRNSGANVLTF. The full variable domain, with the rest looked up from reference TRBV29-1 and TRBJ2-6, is SAVISQKPSRDICQRGTSLTIQCQVDSQVTMMFWYRQQPGQSLTLIATANQGSEATYESGFVIDKFPISRPNLTFSTLTVSNMSPEDSSIYLCSVAERDRNSGANVLTFGAGSRLTVL.

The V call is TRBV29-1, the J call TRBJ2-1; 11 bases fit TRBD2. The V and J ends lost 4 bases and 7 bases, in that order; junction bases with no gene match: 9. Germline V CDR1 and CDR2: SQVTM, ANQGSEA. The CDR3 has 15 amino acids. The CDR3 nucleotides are TGCAGCGTTGTAGGACTAGCGGGCAGAGGTAATGAGCAGTTCTTC. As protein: CSVVGLAGRGNEQFF.

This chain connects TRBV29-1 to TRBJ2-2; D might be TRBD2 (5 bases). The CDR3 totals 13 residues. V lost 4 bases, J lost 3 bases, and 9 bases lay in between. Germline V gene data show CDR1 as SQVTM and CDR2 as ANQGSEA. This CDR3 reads CSVGRADTGELFF. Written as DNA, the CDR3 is TGCAGCGTTGGGCGGGCGGACACCGGGGAGCTGTTTTTT.

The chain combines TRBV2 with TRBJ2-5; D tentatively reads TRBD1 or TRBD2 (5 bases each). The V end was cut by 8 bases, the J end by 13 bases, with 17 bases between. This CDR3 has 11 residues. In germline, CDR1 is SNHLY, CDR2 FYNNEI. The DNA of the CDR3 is TGTGCCAGCTGGGGGACGGGACGGGGGTACTTC. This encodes CASWGTGRGYF.

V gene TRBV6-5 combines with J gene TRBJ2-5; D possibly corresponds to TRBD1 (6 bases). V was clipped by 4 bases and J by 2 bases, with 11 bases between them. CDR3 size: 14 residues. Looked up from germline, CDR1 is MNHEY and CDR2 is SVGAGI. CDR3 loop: CASSSDRSQETQYF. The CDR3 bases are TGTGCCAGCAGTTCAGACAGGTCTCAAGAGACCCAGTACTTC.

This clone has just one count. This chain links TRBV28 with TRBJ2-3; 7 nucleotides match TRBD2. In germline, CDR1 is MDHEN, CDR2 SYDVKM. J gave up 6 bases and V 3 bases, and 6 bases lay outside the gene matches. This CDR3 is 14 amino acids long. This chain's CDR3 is CASSFLPGRDTQYF. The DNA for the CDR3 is TGTGCCAGCAGTTTCCTTCCCGGGAGGGATACGCAGTATTTT. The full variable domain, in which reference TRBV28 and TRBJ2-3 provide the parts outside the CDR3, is DVKVTQSSRYLVKRTGEKVFLECVQDMDHENMFWYRQDPGLGLRLIYFSYDVKMKEKGDIPEGYSVSREKKERFSLILESASTNQTSMYLCASSFLPGRDTQYFGPGTRLTVL.

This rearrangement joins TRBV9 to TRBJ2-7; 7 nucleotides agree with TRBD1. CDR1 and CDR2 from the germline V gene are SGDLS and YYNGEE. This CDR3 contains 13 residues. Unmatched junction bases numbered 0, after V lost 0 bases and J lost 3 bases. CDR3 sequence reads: CASSVDRGYEQYF. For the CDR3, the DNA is TGTGCCAGCAGCGTAGACAGGGGCTACGAGCAGTACTTC.

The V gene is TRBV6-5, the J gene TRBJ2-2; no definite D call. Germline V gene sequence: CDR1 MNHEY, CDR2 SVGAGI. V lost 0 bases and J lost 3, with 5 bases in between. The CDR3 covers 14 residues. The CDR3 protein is CASSYSTDTGELFF. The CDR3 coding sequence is TGTGCCAGCAGTTACTCGACTGACACCGGGGAGCTGTTTTTT.

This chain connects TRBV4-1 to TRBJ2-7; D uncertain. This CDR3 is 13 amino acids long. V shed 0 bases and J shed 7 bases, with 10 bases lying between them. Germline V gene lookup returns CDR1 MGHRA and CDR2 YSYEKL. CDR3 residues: CASSQEGLGEQYF. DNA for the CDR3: TGCGCCAGCAGCCAAGAGGGCCTAGGAGAGCAGTACTTC.

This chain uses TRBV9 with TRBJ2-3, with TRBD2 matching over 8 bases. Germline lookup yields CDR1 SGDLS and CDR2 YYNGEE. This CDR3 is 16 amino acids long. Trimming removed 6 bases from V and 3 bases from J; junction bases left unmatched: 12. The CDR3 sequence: CASTLRGSGETDTQYF. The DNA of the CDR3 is TGTGCCAGCACCCTCAGGGGTAGCGGGGAGACAGATACGCAGTATTTT.

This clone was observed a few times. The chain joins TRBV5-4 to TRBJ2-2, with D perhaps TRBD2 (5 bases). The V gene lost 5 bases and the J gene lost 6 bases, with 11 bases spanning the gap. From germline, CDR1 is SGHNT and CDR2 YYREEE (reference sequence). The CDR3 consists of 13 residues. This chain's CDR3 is CASRRERAGELFF. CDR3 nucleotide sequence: TGTGCCAGCAGACGGGAACGGGCCGGGGAGCTGTTTTTT.

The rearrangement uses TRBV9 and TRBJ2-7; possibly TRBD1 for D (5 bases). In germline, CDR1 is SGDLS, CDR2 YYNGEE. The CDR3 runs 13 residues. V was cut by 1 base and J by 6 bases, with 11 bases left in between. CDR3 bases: TGTGCCAGCAGCGTATCAGGCCAGGGCGAGCAGTACTTC. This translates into CASSVSGQGEQYF.

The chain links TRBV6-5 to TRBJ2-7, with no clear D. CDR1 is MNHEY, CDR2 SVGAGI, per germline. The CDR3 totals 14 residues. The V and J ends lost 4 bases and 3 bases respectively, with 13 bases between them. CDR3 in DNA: TGTGCCAGCAGTTTATCTGGGCTCGGCTACGAGCAGTACTTC. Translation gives CASSLSGLGYEQYF.